The 29 T cell receptor beta chains listed next were all sequenced from one sample in a study of cytomegalovirus exposure and HLA in healthy donors. Amplification used 60 Vbeta primers and 13 Jbeta primers. Measured with immunoSEQ multiplex PCR; TCRdb has only the in-frame clones, and not every one. Found here are some 160,000 clones, approximately 80% of them singletons; the top ten hold around 2.2%. The sample comprised PBMCs. These receptors originate from a man in his forties or fifties in good health and CMV-seropositive.

This clone was seen only once. This sequence joins TRBV7-2 and TRBJ2-5; TRBD2 agrees at 8 bases. The J segment lost 6 bases and the V segment lost 0 bases, leaving 9 bases of the junction unmatched. The germline V gene has CDR1 SGHTA and CDR2 FQGNSA. There are 16 residues in the CDR3. The CDR3 coding sequence is TGTGCCAGCAGCTTAGCCGGTAGCGGGGCAAGAAAGACCCAGTACTTC. Its translation: CASSLAGSGARKTQYF.

V is TRBV9 and J is TRBJ1-2; no reliable D call. The length of the CDR3 is 13 residues. V lost 2 bases and J 2 bases, leaving 7 bases between the germline ends. Germline V gene lookup returns CDR1 SGDLS and CDR2 YYNGEE. The CDR3 spells CASSVVQNYGYTF. In DNA, the CDR3 is TGTGCCAGCAGCGTTGTACAGAACTATGGCTACACCTTC.

This chain joins TRBV5-1 and TRBJ2-3; a weak D match, TRBD2 (6 bases). V was clipped by 5 bases and J by 4 bases, with 14 bases between them. This CDR3 region has 14 residues. Germline loops: CDR1 SGHRS, CDR2 YFSETQ. The CDR3: CASSGGSGADTQYF. The DNA for the CDR3 is TGCGCCAGCAGTGGGGGTAGCGGTGCAGATACGCAGTATTTT.

V is TRBV7-9 and J is TRBJ2-7, with a weak D call TRBD1 (6 bases). The V end was cut by 4 bases, the J end by 1 base, with 11 bases between. Germline values: CDR1 SEHNR, CDR2 FQNEAQ (reference sequence). The CDR3 totals 14 residues. The CDR3 nucleotides are TGTGCCAGCAGCTCCCAAGGGGGTTCCTACGAGCAGTACTTC. It specifies CASSSQGGSYEQYF. The full variable domain, with the rest looked up from reference TRBV7-9 and TRBJ2-7, is DTGVSQNPRHKITKRGQNVTFRCDPISEHNRLYWYRQTLGQGPEFLTYFQNEAQLEKSRLLSDRFSAERPKGSFSTLEIQRTEQGDSAMYLCASSSQGGSYEQYFGPGTRLTVT.

The sample holds a few counts of this clone. V and J are TRBV29-1 and TRBJ2-6; D might be TRBD1 (5 bases). The CDR3 consists of 14 residues. CDR1 SQVTM and CDR2 ANQGSEA come from the germline V gene. Trimming pared 8 bases from V and 4 bases from J, leaving 15 bases between. CDR3 residues: CSTETVGGANVLTF. Here the CDR3 DNA reads TGCAGCACCGAGACAGTTGGCGGGGCCAACGTCCTGACTTTC.

The rearrangement joins TRBV7-6 to TRBJ2-3; D possibly corresponds to TRBD2 (5 bases). CDR1 is SGHVS, CDR2 FNYEAQ, per germline. Trimming pared 3 bases from V and 0 bases from J, leaving 13 bases between. CDR3 length: 16 residues. The CDR3 loop reads CASSLGTGISTDTQYF. The CDR3 DNA sequence: TGTGCCAGCAGCTTGGGTACGGGGATAAGCACAGATACGCAGTATTTT.

This rearrangement joins TRBV5-1 to TRBJ1-1, with 8 nucleotides matching TRBD1. Germline V gives CDR1 SGHRS, CDR2 YFSETQ. The V and J ends lost 0 bases and 8 bases, in that order; junction bases with no gene match: 6. This CDR3 is 14 amino acids long. CDR3 in amino acids: CASSLEWDRREAFF. DNA of the CDR3: TGCGCCAGCAGCTTGGAATGGGACAGGCGAGAAGCTTTCTTT. Using reference TRBV5-1 and TRBJ1-1 for the parts outside the CDR3, the full variable domain is KAGVTQTPRYLIKTRGQQVTLSCSPISGHRSVSWYQQTPGQGLQFLFEYFSETQRNKGNFPGRFSGRQFSNSRSEMNVSTLELGDSALYLCASSLEWDRREAFFGQGTRLTVV.

V and J are TRBV5-1 and TRBJ1-4; D possibly corresponds to TRBD1 (5 bases). CDR3 size: 16 residues. Germline V gene lookup returns CDR1 SGHRS and CDR2 YFSETQ. V gave up 4 bases and J gave up 4 bases, with 17 bases separating them. The CDR3 loop reads CASSQFSGSGNEKLFF. CDR3 DNA: TGCGCCAGCAGCCAATTTTCAGGGTCTGGTAATGAAAAACTGTTTTTT.

The chain recombines TRBV7-2 with TRBJ2-5; D is unclear. V dropped 5 bases and J dropped 4 bases, with 8 bases sitting between them. Germline CDR1 reads SGHTA; CDR2 reads FQGNSA. The CDR3 has 12 residues. CDR3 bases: TGTGCCAGCAGCCCTACCCTAGAGACCCAGTACTTC. Translation: CASSPTLETQYF. Using reference TRBV7-2 and TRBJ2-5 for the parts outside the CDR3, the full variable domain is GAGVSQSPSNKVTEKGKDVELRCDPISGHTALYWYRQSLGQGLEFLIYFQGNSAPDKSGLPSDRFSAERTGGSVSTLTIQRTQQEDSAVYLCASSPTLETQYFGPGTRLLVL.

The CDR3 loop reads CASSESPGKGDYGYTF. DNA of the CDR3: TGTGCCAGCAGTGAATCCCCCGGGAAGGGTGACTATGGCTACACCTTC. The chain recombines TRBV25-1 with TRBJ1-2; no reliable D call. The length of the CDR3 is 16 residues. Trimming took 1 base from V and 3 from J, leaving 15 bases between them. The germline gives CDR1 MGHDK, CDR2 SYGVNS.

V and J are TRBV28 and TRBJ1-3; D not resolved. CDR3 length: 15 residues. Per germline, CDR1 MDHEN and CDR2 SYDVKM. V was cut by 4 bases and J by 2 bases, with 12 bases left in between. CDR3 protein: CASSWPSGTGNTIYF. In DNA form, the CDR3 reads TGTGCCAGCAGTTGGCCCTCGGGGACTGGAAACACCATATATTTT.

The chain joins TRBV2 to TRBJ2-7; 8 bases fit TRBD2. Germline CDR1 SNHLY, CDR2 FYNNEI. The V segment lost 8 bases and the J segment 0 bases; nucleotides outside the gene matches: 3. The CDR3 loop spans 13 amino acids. CDR3: CASLGLASYEQYF. CDR3 coding DNA: TGTGCCAGCCTCGGACTAGCCTCCTACGAGCAGTACTTC.

The chain carries TRBV11-2 and TRBJ1-1, with D possibly matching TRBD1 (6 bases). V lost 11 bases, J lost 4 bases, and 17 bases lay in between. The germline V gene has CDR1 SGHAT and CDR2 FQNNGV. The CDR3 is made up of 13 amino acids. The chain's CDR3 is CAARGGERTEAFF. The DNA for the CDR3 is TGTGCCGCTAGAGGGGGGGAACGCACTGAAGCTTTCTTT.

In its sample, this clone was seen once. J is TRBJ2-5 and V is TRBV7-6; 9 positions agree with TRBD2. There are 16 residues in the CDR3. Germline CDR1 SGHVS, CDR2 FNYEAQ. V shed 5 bases and J 5 bases; nucleotides not matched to a gene: 12. The CDR3: CASSPALAGAGETQYF. For the CDR3, the DNA is TGTGCCAGCAGCCCCGCATTAGCGGGGGCGGGGGAGACCCAGTACTTC.

V and J are TRBV9 and TRBJ2-7, with a tentative D call TRBD2 (6 bases). The germline V gene has CDR1 SGDLS and CDR2 YYNGEE. V lost 4 bases and J lost 5, with 16 bases in between. This CDR3 has 14 amino acids. CDR3 sequence (DNA): TGTGCCAGCAGCAAGGGGACTCCCGCGAACGAGCAGTACTTC. It specifies CASSKGTPANEQYF. Drawing the rest from reference TRBV9 and TRBJ2-7, the complete variable domain is DSGVTQTPKHLITATGQRVTLRCSPRSGDLSVYWYQQSLDQGLQFLIQYYNGEERAKGNILERFSAQQFPDLHSELNLSSLELGDSALYFCASSKGTPANEQYFGPGTRLTVT.

The chain is built from TRBV5-1 and TRBJ2-6, with 7 bases matching TRBD1. Germline V CDR1 and CDR2: SGHRS, YFSETQ. J gave up 1 base and V 0 bases, and 4 bases lay outside the gene matches. CDR3 length equals 17 residues. CDR3 in amino acids: CASSLAGGSSGANVLTF. CDR3 DNA: TGCGCCAGCAGCTTGGCAGGGGGTTCGTCTGGGGCCAACGTCCTGACTTTC.

The chain has TRBV4-1 and TRBJ2-7, with 11 bases identical to TRBD2. CDR3 length equals 15 residues. The ends lost 4 bases at V and 3 bases at J; junction bases unmatched: 5. Germline V lookup: CDR1 MGHRA, CDR2 YSYEKL. The CDR3 bases are TGCGCCAGCAGCCGCCCCGGGACTAGCGGCTACGAGCAGTACTTC. It is translated as CASSRPGTSGYEQYF.

The chain has TRBV12-5 and TRBJ1-4; D may be TRBD1 (6 bases). V lost 1 base and J lost 4, with 25 bases in between. The length of the CDR3 is 20 residues. The germline CDR1 and CDR2 sequences are LGHNT and FRNRAP. The CDR3 coding sequence is TGTGCTAGTGGTTTGGCCAGCGTCAAGACAGGCACCCGGTTTAATGAAAAACTGTTTTTT. It translates to CASGLASVKTGTRFNEKLFF.

This clone was seen more than once but under ten times. V is TRBV28 and J is TRBJ1-2; D unresolved. Trimming cost V 2 bases and J 4 bases, with 5 bases left between them. This CDR3 spans 12 amino acids. The V gene's germline CDR1 is MDHEN and CDR2 SYDVKM. CDR3 protein: CASSLDTYGYTF. CDR3 nucleotide sequence: TGTGCCAGCAGTTTAGACACCTATGGCTACACCTTC.

The chain links TRBV10-3 to TRBJ2-5, with 7 bases that match TRBD1. CDR3 size: 13 residues. The germline V gene encodes CDR1 ENHRY and CDR2 SYGVKD. V shed 10 bases, J shed 1 base, and the junction held 6 bases outside the gene matches. The CDR3: CASSYRGQETQYF. Here the CDR3 DNA reads TGTGCCAGTTCCTACAGGGGCCAAGAGACCCAGTACTTC.

This clone was observed a handful of times. Other nucleotide sequences in the sample specify the same CDR3. The chain carries TRBV7-9 and TRBJ2-7, with D perhaps TRBD1 (6 bases). V shed 8 bases and J shed 0 bases, with 20 bases lying between them. CDR1 is SEHNR and CDR2 is FQNEAQ in the germline V gene (reference sequence). CDR3 length: 16 residues. CDR3 residues: CASADRPGQSSYEQYF. CDR3 sequence (DNA): TGTGCCAGCGCCGACCGACCGGGACAAAGCTCCTACGAGCAGTACTTC. Full variable domain (rest looked up from reference TRBV7-9 and TRBJ2-7): DTGVSQNPRHKITKRGQNVTFRCDPISEHNRLYWYRQTLGQGPEFLTYFQNEAQLEKSRLLSDRFSAERPKGSFSTLEIQRTEQGDSAMYLCASADRPGQSSYEQYFGPGTRLTVT.

The V call is TRBV7-2, the J call TRBJ1-4, with a possible D match to TRBD1 (5 bases). V lost 3 bases, J lost 4 bases, and 9 bases lay in between. This CDR3 comprises 14 residues. Germline V gene sequence: CDR1 SGHTA, CDR2 FQGNSA. CDR3 nucleotide sequence: TGTGCCAGCAGCTTGAGACAGAGTAATGAAAAACTGTTTTTT. Its translation is CASSLRQSNEKLFF.

The rearrangement joins TRBV7-6 to TRBJ1-3, with D perhaps matching TRBD1 (6 bases). V lost 0 bases to trimming and J lost 0 bases, with 9 bases between them. This CDR3 region has 16 residues. CDR1 and CDR2 from the germline V gene are SGHVS and FNYEAQ. The CDR3 nucleotides are TGTGCCAGCAGCTTAGCGGGGGCAATCTCTGGAAACACCATATATTTT. It is translated as CASSLAGAISGNTIYF.

The gene calls are TRBV5-4 and TRBJ2-6; 10 bases line up with TRBD1. From germline, CDR1 is SGHNT and CDR2 YYREEE (reference sequence). The trim removed 4 bases at V and 3 bases at J, leaving 4 bases unmatched. The CDR3 is 16 residues long. The CDR3 DNA sequence: TGTGCCAGCAGCCGACAGGGGGCGGTTGGGGCCAACGTCCTGACTTTC. Its protein product is CASSRQGAVGANVLTF.

The rearrangement uses TRBV11-2 and TRBJ1-4, with 7 bases identical to TRBD1. The trim removed 5 bases at V and 2 bases at J, leaving 2 bases unmatched. Germline CDR1 and CDR2: SGHAT and FQNNGV. The CDR3 runs 14 residues. The DNA for the CDR3 is TGTGCCAGCAGCCCAGGGGGGACTAATGAAAAACTGTTTTTT. This encodes CASSPGGTNEKLFF.

The chain carries TRBV25-1 and TRBJ2-3, with TRBD2 as a possible D gene (5 bases). The V gene lost 5 bases and the J gene lost 0 bases, with 9 bases spanning the gap. Germline values: CDR1 MGHDK, CDR2 SYGVNS. CDR3 size: 14 residues. CDR3 loop: CASSYGESTDTQYF. CDR3 in DNA: TGTGCCAGCAGTTACGGGGAGAGCACAGATACGCAGTATTTT.

A few counts support this clone. The gene calls are TRBV10-3 and TRBJ1-2, with 8 positions matching TRBD1. The CDR3 covers 15 residues. Germline V gene lookup returns CDR1 ENHRY and CDR2 SYGVKD. The V and J ends lost 1 base and 8 bases, in that order; junction bases with no gene match: 9. The CDR3 coding sequence is TGTGCCATCAGTGAGTTAACAGGGGGTCTAAGAGGCTACACCTTC. It specifies CAISELTGGLRGYTF.

The chain is built from TRBV27 and TRBJ1-6; D is perhaps TRBD1 (6 bases). V was shortened by 8 bases and J by 2 bases, with 13 bases between the two germline ends. Germline-derived CDR1 and CDR2 are MNHEY and SMNVEV (reference sequence). The CDR3 contains 15 residues. CDR3: CASRPGAAYNSPLHF. The DNA for the CDR3 is TGTGCCAGCCGGCCAGGGGCGGCCTATAATTCACCCCTCCACTTT.

This clone was observed a handful of times. This chain links TRBV19 with TRBJ2-1, with 9 bases lining up with TRBD2. CDR1 LNHDA and CDR2 SQIVND come from the germline V gene (reference sequence). Trimming took 10 bases from V and 3 from J; bases not matched to a gene: 7. CDR3 length equals 14 residues. The CDR3 reads CATSLAGVYNEQFF. CDR3 sequence (DNA): TGTGCCACTTCTTTAGCGGGGGTCTACAATGAGCAGTTCTTC.